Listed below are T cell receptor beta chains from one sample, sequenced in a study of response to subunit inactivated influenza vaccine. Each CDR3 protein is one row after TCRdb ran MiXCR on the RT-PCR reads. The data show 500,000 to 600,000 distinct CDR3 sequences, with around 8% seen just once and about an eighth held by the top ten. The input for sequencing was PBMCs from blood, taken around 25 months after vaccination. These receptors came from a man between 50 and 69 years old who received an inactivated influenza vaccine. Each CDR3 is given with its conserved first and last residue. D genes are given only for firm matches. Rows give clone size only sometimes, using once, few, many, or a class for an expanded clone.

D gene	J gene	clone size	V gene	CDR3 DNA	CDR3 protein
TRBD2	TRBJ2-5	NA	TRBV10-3	TGTGCCATTACAAAAACCCCGCTAGCGGGAGGCGACGTCCAAGAGACCCAGTACTTC	CAITKTPLAGGDVQETQYF
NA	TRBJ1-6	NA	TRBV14	TGTGCCAGCAGCCAAGACGGACGGAATAATTCACCCCTCCACTTT	CASSQDGRNNSPLHF
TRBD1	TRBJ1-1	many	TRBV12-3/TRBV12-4	TGTGCCAGCAGCTTCGGGACAGCCAACACTGAAGCTTTCTTT	CASSFGTANTEAFF
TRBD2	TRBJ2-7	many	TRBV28	TGTGCCAGCAGTTTTACTAGCGGGAGAACCTCCGACGAGCAGTACTTC	CASSFTSGRTSDEQYF
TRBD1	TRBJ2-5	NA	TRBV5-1	TGCGCCAGCAGAGAGGACAGGACTGCTCGGGAGACCCAGTACTTC	CASREDRTARETQYF
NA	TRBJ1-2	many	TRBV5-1	TGCGCCAGCAGCTCTCCGGGCCTCCATAATGGCTACACCTTC	CASSSPGLHNGYTF
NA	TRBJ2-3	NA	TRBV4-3	TGCGCCAGCAGCCAAGCGGATGGCACAGATACGCAGTATTTT	CASSQADGTDTQYF
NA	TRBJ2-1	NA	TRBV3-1	TGTGCCAGCAGCCCAGGTTTCAGCTCCTACAATGAGCAGTTCTTC	CASSPGFSSYNEQFF
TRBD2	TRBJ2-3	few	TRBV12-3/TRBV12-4	TGTGCCAGCAGTTTAGAGGCGGGAGTTGGCACAGATACGCAGTATTTT	CASSLEAGVGTDTQYF
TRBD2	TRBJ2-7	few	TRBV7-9	TGTGCCAGCAGCGACACTAGCGGGAGGGCCAGAGGGGACGAGCAGTACTTC	CASSDTSGRARGDEQYF
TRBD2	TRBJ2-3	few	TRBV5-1	TGCGCCAGCACCATGACTAGCGGGGCCACAGATACGCAGTATTTT	CASTMTSGATDTQYF
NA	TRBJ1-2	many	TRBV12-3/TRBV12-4	TGTGCCAGCTCAGGGAACGGCTACACCTTC	CASSGNGYTF
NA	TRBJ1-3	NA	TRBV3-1	TGTGCCAGCAGCCAGTGGGCATCACAGGGATCTGGAAACACCATATATTTT	CASSQWASQGSGNTIYF
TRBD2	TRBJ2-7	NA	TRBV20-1	TGCAGTGCTAGTGGTAGCGGGAGAGCGTACGAGCAGTACTTC	CSASGSGRAYEQYF
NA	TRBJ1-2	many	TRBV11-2	TGTGCCAGCAGCTCAGCTCCAGACTATGGCTACACCTTC	CASSSAPDYGYTF
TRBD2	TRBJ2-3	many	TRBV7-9	TGTGCCAGCCGTAATGCGGGCGGGAGTAGGGATACGCAGTATTTT	CASRNAGGSRDTQYF
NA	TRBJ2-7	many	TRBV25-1	TGTGCCAGCAGTGTTCTATACGAGCAGTACTTC	CASSVLYEQYF
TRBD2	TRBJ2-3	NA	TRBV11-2	TGTGCCAGCAGCACGGGACTAGCGCGAACAGATACGCAGTATTTT	CASSTGLARTDTQYF
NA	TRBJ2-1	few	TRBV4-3	TGCGCCAGCAGCCAGGAATCTCGGGGAGCCTACAATGAGCAGTTCTTC	CASSQESRGAYNEQFF
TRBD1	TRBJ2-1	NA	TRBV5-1	TGCGCCAGCAGCTTGGAAGCCCAGGGGGCCTACAATGAGCAGTTCTTC	CASSLEAQGAYNEQFF
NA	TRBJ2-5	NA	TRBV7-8	TGTGCCAGCAGCTTAGTGTCCCCAGTAGAACAAGAGACCCAGTACTTC	CASSLVSPVEQETQYF
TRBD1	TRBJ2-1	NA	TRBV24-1	TGTGCCACCAGTGACCCGGGACAGGGGATTGAGCAGTTCTTC	CATSDPGQGIEQFF
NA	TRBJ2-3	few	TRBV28	TGTGCCAGCAGGGTTGGGTCCACAGATACGCAGTATTTT	CASRVGSTDTQYF
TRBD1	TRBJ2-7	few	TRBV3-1	TGTGCCAGCAGCGGGACAGGGGACGAGCAGTACTTC	CASSGTGDEQYF
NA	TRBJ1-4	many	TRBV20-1	TGCAGTGCTAGAGATCTTTCAGGGGCCTACGAAAAACTGTTTTTT	CSARDLSGAYEKLFF
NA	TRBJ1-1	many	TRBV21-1	TGTGCCAGCAGCAAAGACCCGCCGGAGGGTAATACTGAAGCTTTCTTT	CASSKDPPEGNTEAFF
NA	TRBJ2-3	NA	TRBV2	TGTGCCAGCAGTGAGGAGTTCGTGACAGGAGATACGCAGTATTTT	CASSEEFVTGDTQYF
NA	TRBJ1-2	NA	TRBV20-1	TGCAGTGCTAGACTCGTGGCCGGAGACTATGGCTACACCTTC	CSARLVAGDYGYTF
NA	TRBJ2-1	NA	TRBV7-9	TGTGCCAGCAGCCCCCCTGGGCTTTGGCCGTTCTTC	CASSPPGLWPFF
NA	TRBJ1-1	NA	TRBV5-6	TGTGCCAGCAGCTTCAGGGCTGCTGAAGCTTTCTTT	CASSFRAAEAFF
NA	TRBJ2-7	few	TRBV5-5	TGTGCCAGCAGCATAGACGCAGGTGTCTACGAGCAGTACTTC	CASSIDAGVYEQYF
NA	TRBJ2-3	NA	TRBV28	TGTGCCAGCACCCGACTGACATCTACGCAGTATTTT	CASTRLTSTQYF
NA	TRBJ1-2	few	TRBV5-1	TGCGCCAGCAGCTTGGCCGACAGAAACTATGGCTACACCTTC	CASSLADRNYGYTF
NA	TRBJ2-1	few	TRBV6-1	TGTGCCAGCAGTGAGATCTTCCCTAGCAACAATGAGCAGTTCTTC	CASSEIFPSNNEQFF
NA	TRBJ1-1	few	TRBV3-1	TGTGCCAGCAGCCAGGCAACAACTGAAGCTTTCTTT	CASSQATTEAFF
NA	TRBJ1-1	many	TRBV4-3	TGCGCCAGCAGCCAATTCCAGATCATGAACACTGAAGCTTTCTTT	CASSQFQIMNTEAFF
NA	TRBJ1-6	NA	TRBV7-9	TGTGCCAGCAGCACTATCGCCGGGCAAAATAATTCACCCCTCCACTTT	CASSTIAGQNNSPLHF
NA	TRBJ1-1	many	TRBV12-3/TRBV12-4	TGTGCCAGCAGTTTACGGGCTACCTTGAACACTGAAGCTTTCTTT	CASSLRATLNTEAFF
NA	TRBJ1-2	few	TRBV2	TGTGCCAGCCGGGGGGAGTCCAACTATGGCTACACCTTC	CASRGESNYGYTF
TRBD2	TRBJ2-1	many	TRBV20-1	TGCAGTGCTAGAGATCACCTGACTAGCGGAACCTACAATGAGCAGTTCTTC	CSARDHLTSGTYNEQFF
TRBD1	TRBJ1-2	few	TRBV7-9	TGTGCCAGCAGCTTACCCGGGACAGGGAAGAACTATGGCTACACCTTC	CASSLPGTGKNYGYTF
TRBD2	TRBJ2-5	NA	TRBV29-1	TGCAGCGCCGGGACTAGCGGGGTCGAGACCCAGTACTTC	CSAGTSGVETQYF
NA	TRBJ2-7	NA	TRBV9	TGTGCCAGCAGCGCAGGCCCGGGACCGACCTACGAGCAGTACTTC	CASSAGPGPTYEQYF
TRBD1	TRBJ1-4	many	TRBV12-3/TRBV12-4	TGTGCCAGCAGACGGACAGGGCCGACAGAAAAACTGTTTTTT	CASRRTGPTEKLFF
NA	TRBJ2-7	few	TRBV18	TGTGCCAGCTCACCAAGTTCAGTTTACGAGCAGTACTTC	CASSPSSVYEQYF
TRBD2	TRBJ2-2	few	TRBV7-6	TGTGCCAGCAGCTCCACCGTAGCGGGGGGGCTCAACACCGGGGAGCTGTTTTTT	CASSSTVAGGLNTGELFF
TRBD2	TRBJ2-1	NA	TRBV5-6	TGTGCCAGCAGCCGTTGGGCGGGAGGTTACAATGAGCAGTTCTTC	CASSRWAGGYNEQFF
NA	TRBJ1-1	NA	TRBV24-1	TGTGCCACCAGTGCCAACAGGGTCGGGAGAGCTTTCTTT	CATSANRVGRAFF
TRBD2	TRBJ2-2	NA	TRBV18	TGTGCCAGCTCACCAGCCAGCGGGGGGCGGAACACCGGGGAGCTGTTTTTT	CASSPASGGRNTGELFF
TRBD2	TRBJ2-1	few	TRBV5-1	TGCGCCAGCAGCTTGGAACTAGCGGGTTGGCTTAATGAGCAGTTCTTC	CASSLELAGWLNEQFF
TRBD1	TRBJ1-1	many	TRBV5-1	TGCGCCAGCAGCTTGAAGCAGGGGGGGACTGAAGCTTTCTTT	CASSLKQGGTEAFF